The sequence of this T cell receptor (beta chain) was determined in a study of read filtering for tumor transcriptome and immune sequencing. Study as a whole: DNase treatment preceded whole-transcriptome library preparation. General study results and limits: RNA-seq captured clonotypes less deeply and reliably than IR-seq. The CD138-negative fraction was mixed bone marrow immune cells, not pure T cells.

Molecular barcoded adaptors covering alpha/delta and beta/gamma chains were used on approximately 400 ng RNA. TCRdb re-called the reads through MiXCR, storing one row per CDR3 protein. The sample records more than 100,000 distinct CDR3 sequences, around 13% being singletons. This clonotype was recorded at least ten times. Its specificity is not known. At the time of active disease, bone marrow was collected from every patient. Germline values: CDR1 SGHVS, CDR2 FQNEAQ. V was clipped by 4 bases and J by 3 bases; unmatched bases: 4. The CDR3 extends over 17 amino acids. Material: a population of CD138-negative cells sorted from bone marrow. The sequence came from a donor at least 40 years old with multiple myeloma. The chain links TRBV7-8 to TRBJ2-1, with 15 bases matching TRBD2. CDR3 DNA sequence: TGTGCCAGCAGCTCCGGACTAGCGGGAGGGCTCTACAATGAGCAGTTCTTC. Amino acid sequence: CASSSGLAGGLYNEQFF.